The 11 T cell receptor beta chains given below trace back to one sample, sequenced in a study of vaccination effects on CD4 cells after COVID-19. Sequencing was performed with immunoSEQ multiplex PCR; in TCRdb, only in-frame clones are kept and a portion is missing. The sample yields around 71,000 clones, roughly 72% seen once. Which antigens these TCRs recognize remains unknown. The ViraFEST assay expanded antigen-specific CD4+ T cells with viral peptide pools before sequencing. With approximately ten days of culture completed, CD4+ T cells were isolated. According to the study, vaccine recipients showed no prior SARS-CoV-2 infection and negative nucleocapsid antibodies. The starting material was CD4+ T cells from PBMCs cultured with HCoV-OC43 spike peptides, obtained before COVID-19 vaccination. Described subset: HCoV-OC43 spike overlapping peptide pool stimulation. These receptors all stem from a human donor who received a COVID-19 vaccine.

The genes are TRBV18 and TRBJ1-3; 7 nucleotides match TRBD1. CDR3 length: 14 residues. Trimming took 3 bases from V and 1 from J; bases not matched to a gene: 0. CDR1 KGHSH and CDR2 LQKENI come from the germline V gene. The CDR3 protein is CASSPTGSGNTIYF. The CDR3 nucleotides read TGTGCCAGCTCACCGACAGGGTCTGGAAACACCATATATTTT.

CDR3 protein: CASSLKGDGGYTF. DNA of the CDR3: TGCGCCAGCAGCTTGAAAGGGGACGGCGGCTACACCTTC. The chain joins TRBV5-1 to TRBJ1-2; TRBD1 is a possible D gene (5 bases). CDR1 and CDR2 from the germline V gene are SGHRS and YFSETQ. This CDR3 contains 13 residues. The V end was cut by 1 base, the J end by 8 bases, with 12 bases between.

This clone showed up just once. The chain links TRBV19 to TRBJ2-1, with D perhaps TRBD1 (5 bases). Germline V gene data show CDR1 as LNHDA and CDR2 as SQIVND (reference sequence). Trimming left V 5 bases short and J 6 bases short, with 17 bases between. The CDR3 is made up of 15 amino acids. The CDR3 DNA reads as TGTGCCAGTAGTGGACAACTTGCCCACGTCAATGAGCAGTTCTTC. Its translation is CASSGQLAHVNEQFF.

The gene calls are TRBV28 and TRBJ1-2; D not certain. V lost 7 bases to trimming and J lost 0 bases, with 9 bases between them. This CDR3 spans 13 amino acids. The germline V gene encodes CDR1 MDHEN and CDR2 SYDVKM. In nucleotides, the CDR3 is TGTGCCAGCAACCCAACTCCTAACTATGGCTACACCTTC. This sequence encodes CASNPTPNYGYTF.

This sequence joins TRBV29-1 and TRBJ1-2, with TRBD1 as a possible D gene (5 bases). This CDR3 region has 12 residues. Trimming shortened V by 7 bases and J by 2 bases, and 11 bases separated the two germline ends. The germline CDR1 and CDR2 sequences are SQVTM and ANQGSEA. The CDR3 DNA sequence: TGCAGCGCTGGGGCAGGCAACTATGGCTACACCTTC. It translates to CSAGAGNYGYTF.

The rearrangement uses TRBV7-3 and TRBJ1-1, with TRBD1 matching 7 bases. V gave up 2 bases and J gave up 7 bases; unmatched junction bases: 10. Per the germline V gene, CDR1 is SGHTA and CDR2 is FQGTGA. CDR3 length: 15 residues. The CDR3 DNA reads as TGTGCCAGCAGCTTACAGGGGGTGGTGAAGGGTGAAGCTTTCTTT. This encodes CASSLQGVVKGEAFF.

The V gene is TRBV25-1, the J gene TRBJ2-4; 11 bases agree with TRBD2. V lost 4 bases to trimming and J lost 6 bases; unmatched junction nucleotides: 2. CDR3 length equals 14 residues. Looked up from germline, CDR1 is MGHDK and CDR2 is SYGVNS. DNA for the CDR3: TGTGCCAGCAGTGTAGCGGGGGGGCCAAACATTCAGTACTTC. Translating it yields CASSVAGGPNIQYF.

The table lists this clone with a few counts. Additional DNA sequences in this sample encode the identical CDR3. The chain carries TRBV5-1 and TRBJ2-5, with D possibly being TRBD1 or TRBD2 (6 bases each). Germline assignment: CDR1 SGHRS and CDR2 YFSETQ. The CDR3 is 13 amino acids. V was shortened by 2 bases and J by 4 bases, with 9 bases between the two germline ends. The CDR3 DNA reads TGCGCCAGCAGCTTAGGAGGGGGAGAGACCCAGTACTTC. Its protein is CASSLGGGETQYF.

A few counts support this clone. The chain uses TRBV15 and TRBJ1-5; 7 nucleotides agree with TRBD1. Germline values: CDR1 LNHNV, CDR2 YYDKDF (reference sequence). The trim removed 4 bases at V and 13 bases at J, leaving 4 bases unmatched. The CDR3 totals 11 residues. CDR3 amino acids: CATSNPQGQHF. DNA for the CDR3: TGTGCCACCAGCAACCCACAGGGGCAGCATTTT.

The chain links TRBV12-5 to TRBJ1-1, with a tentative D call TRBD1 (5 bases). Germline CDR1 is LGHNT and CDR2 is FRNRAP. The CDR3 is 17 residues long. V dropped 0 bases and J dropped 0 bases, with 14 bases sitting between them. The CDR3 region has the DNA TGTGCTAGTGGTTTGGTGGGTCTTCAGGGAATGAACACTGAAGCTTTCTTT. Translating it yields CASGLVGLQGMNTEAFF.

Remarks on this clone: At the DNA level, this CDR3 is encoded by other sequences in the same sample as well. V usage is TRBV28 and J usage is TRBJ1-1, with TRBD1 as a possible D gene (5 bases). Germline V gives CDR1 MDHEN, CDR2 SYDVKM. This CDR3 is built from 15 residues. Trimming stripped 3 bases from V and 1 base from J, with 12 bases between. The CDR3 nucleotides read TGTGCCAGCAGTTTGCCGGGTACAGGGAACACTGAAGCTTTCTTT. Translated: CASSLPGTGNTEAFF.